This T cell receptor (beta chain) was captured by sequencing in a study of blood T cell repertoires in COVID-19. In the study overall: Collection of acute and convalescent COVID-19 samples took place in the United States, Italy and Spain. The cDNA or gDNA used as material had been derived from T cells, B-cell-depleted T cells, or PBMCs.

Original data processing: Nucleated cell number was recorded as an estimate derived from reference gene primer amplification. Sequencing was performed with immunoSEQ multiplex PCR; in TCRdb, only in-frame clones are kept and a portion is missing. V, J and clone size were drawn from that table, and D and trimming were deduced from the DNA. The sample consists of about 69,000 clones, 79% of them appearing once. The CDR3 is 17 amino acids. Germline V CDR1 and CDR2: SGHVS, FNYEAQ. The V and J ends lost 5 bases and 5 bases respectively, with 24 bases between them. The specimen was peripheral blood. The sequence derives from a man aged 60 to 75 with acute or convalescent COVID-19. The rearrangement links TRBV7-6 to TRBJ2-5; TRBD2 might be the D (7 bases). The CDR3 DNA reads TGTGCCAGCAGCCTAATCCCCCCTGGGGGGGCTAGGGAGACCCAGTACTTC. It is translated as CASSLIPPGGARETQYF.